Below are 23 T cell receptor beta chains sequenced from a single sample in a study of blood T cells in healthy people across ages. A J-beta primer mix and a sample-barcoded 5' primer were used in a second PCR of about 6 to 12 cycles. TCRdb re-derived calls from the 5' RACE reads in MiXCR, one entry per CDR3 protein. The table has 1.5 million to 2 million distinct CDR3 sequences, 39% seen once; the top ten hold roughly 23%. The specimen sequenced was blood. The receptors shown here come from a human donor in good health.

V usage is TRBV7-9 and J usage is TRBJ1-1; possible D gene TRBD1, 6 bases. CDR1 is SEHNR and CDR2 is FQNEAQ in the germline V gene (reference sequence). The V and J ends lost 5 bases and 6 bases respectively, with 16 bases between them. This CDR3 has 14 amino acids. The CDR3 here is CASSDAIGGAEAFF. In DNA form, the CDR3 reads TGTGCCAGCAGCGATGCTATTGGGGGCGCTGAAGCTTTCTTT.

This chain joins TRBV29-1 and TRBJ2-5; no firm D call. This CDR3 comprises 11 residues. V was cut by 5 bases and J by 2 bases, with 6 bases left in between. Germline V gene data show CDR1 as SQVTM and CDR2 as ANQGSEA. The CDR3 DNA reads TGCAGCGTTCAGGAGCAAGAGACCCAGTACTTC. It translates to CSVQEQETQYF.

The chain combines TRBV24-1 with TRBJ1-2, with 10 positions matching TRBD1. The CDR3 is 16 amino acids. Unmatched junction bases numbered 7, after V lost 3 bases and J lost 4 bases. Germline CDR1 is KGHDR and CDR2 is SFDVKD. The CDR3 region is CATSDAGQGVTYGYTF. The CDR3 nucleotides read TGTGCCACCAGTGATGCCGGACAGGGGGTTACCTATGGCTACACCTTC.

The chain carries TRBV12-3 or TRBV12-4 and TRBJ2-5; perhaps TRBD1 as D (5 bases). Trimming shortened V by 6 bases and J by 5 bases, and 10 bases separated the two germline ends. CDR3 length equals 12 residues. DNA for the CDR3: TGTGCCAGCAGCTCAAAGGGGGAGACCCAGTACTTC. Protein sequence: CASSSKGETQYF.

This chain joins TRBV9 and TRBJ2-7; either TRBD1 or TRBD2 may supply D (5 bases each). V was trimmed by 0 bases and J by 0 bases, leaving 10 bases between them. The CDR3 sequence is 15 residues long. Germline V lookup: CDR1 SGDLS, CDR2 YYNGEE. CDR3 in amino acids: CASSVDEGSSYEQYF. The CDR3 nucleotides read TGTGCCAGCAGCGTAGACGAGGGGTCCTCCTACGAGCAGTACTTC.

This clonotype turned up a few times. V is TRBV5-1 and J is TRBJ2-6; no reliable D call. The CDR3 length is 16 residues. Trimming removed 4 bases at V and 1 base at J, with 12 bases between. Germline CDR1 SGHRS, CDR2 YFSETQ. CDR3 sequence reads: CASSPEGPSGANVLTF. Written as DNA, the CDR3 is TGCGCCAGCAGCCCCGAAGGGCCTTCTGGGGCCAACGTCCTGACTTTC.

V gene TRBV29-1 combines with J gene TRBJ2-1, with 13 positions matching TRBD2. This CDR3 has 14 residues. Germline V CDR1 and CDR2: SQVTM, ANQGSEA. Trimming took 3 bases from V and 4 from J; bases not matched to a gene: 0. CDR3: CSVETSGRYNEQFF. CDR3 bases: TGCAGCGTTGAGACTAGCGGGAGGTACAATGAGCAGTTCTTC.

This clonotype was seen only a few times. V is TRBV5-1 and J is TRBJ2-3, with D perhaps given as TRBD1 or TRBD2 (5 bases each). Trimming took 3 bases from V and 6 from J, leaving 14 bases between them. This CDR3 has 14 residues. Germline CDR1 and CDR2: SGHRS and YFSETQ. This chain's CDR3 is CASSSQKGEDTQYF. CDR3 DNA sequence: TGCGCCAGCAGCTCCCAAAAAGGGGAGGATACGCAGTATTTT. The full variable domain, its missing parts supplied by reference TRBV5-1 and TRBJ2-3, is KAGVTQTPRYLIKTRGQQVTLSCSPISGHRSVSWYQQTPGQGLQFLFEYFSETQRNKGNFPGRFSGRQFSNSRSEMNVSTLELGDSALYLCASSSQKGEDTQYFGPGTRLTVL.

The chain combines TRBV12-3 or TRBV12-4 with TRBJ1-1; D might be TRBD1 (5 bases). The CDR3 covers 13 residues. V lost 4 bases, J lost 5 bases, and 11 bases lay in between. The CDR3 sequence is CASSWGETTEAFF. CDR3 bases: TGTGCCAGCAGTTGGGGGGAGACTACTGAAGCTTTCTTT.

The chain joins TRBV29-1 to TRBJ2-7; possibly TRBD1 for D (5 bases). The CDR3 sequence is 13 residues long. Germline V gene data show CDR1 as SQVTM and CDR2 as ANQGSEA. The CDR3 sequence is CSALPGSSYEQYF. The CDR3 DNA follows: TGCAGTGCCCTCCCAGGGTCTTCCTACGAGCAGTACTTC.

The CDR3 region is CASSIVGYGYTF. The CDR3 DNA is TGTGCCAGTAGTATTGTGGGCTATGGCTACACCTTC. The chain is built from TRBV19 and TRBJ1-2; D is unclear. The V end lost 3 bases, the J end lost 4 bases, and 6 bases lay between the germline ends. There are 12 residues in the CDR3. Germline V gene sequence: CDR1 LNHDA, CDR2 SQIVND (reference sequence). Looking up the rest from reference TRBV19 and TRBJ1-2 gives the full variable domain: DGGITQSPKYLFRKEGQNVTLSCEQNLNHDAMYWYRQDPGQGLRLIYYSQIVNDFQKGDIAEGYSVSREKKESFPLTVTSAQKNPTAFYLCASSIVGYGYTFGSGTRLTVV.

This clonotype appeared a single time. This sequence may be a read error, since a much larger clone differs from it by one base. This chain connects TRBV19 to TRBJ2-1, with a weak D call TRBD1 (5 bases). Germline V gene lookup returns CDR1 LNHDA and CDR2 SQIVND (reference sequence). V was clipped by 11 bases and J by 7 bases, with 18 bases between them. The CDR3 consists of 13 residues. The CDR3 DNA is TGTGCCTGTACCGCCACAGGTTGGAATGAGCAGTTCTTC. Translation: CACTATGWNEQFF.

V gene TRBV21-1 combines with J gene TRBJ2-1; the DNA was not used to check the table's D call, TRBD1. TRBV21-1 is classified as a pseudogene. The CDR3 runs 15 residues. In nucleotides, the CDR3 is TGTGCCAGCCTAAATTTTTCCGGGACAGGTAATGAGCAGTTCTTC. It yields the protein CASLNFSGTGNEQFF.

Many counts were recorded for this clonotype. The rearrangement links TRBV28 to TRBJ2-7; no clear D. This CDR3 has 14 residues. V gave up 6 bases and J gave up 0 bases, with 12 bases separating them. Germline V gene data show CDR1 as MDHEN and CDR2 as SYDVKM. CDR3 in amino acids: CASSRPGVSYEQYF. The CDR3 nucleotides read TGTGCCAGCAGCCGACCTGGCGTCTCCTACGAGCAGTACTTC.

The chain has TRBV20-1 and TRBJ1-1; maybe TRBD1 (6 bases). In germline, CDR1 is DFQATT, CDR2 SNEGSKA (reference sequence). The CDR3 is 11 residues long. CDR3 loop: CRARGNTEAFF. The CDR3 bases are TGCAGGGCCAGGGGGAACACTGAAGCTTTCTTT.

CDR3 DNA sequence: TGTGCCACCGCACGGGGCCCTGAAGCTTTCTTT. Encoded protein: CATARGPEAFF. The V call is TRBV5-5, the J call TRBJ1-1, with D possibly matching TRBD1 (5 bases). The CDR3 loop spans 11 amino acids. CDR1 and CDR2 (germline): SGHKS, YYEKEE (reference sequence). Between the trimmed V and J ends, which lost 9 bases and 6 bases, there was a span of 12 bases.

This clonotype occurred a few times. The rearrangement uses TRBV6-2 or TRBV6-3 and TRBJ2-4, with a tentative D call TRBD1 (6 bases). The DNA end is more similar to TRBJ2-5, so the J call may be wrong. Germline V gives CDR1 MNHEY, CDR2 SVGEGT. This CDR3 is built from 12 residues. The CDR3 reads CASQNRVETQYF. The CDR3 nucleotides read TGTGCCAGCCAAAACAGGGTTGAGACCCAGTACTTC.

The chain uses TRBV15 and TRBJ2-2; a weak D match, TRBD2 (5 bases). V lost 0 bases to trimming and J lost 1 base, with 15 bases between them. Germline values: CDR1 LNHNV, CDR2 YYDKDF (reference sequence). The length of the CDR3 is 18 residues. For the CDR3, the DNA is TGTGCCACCAGCAGAGATCCGTGGAAAGCGGAGAACACCGGGGAGCTGTTTTTT. Residues: CATSRDPWKAENTGELFF.

This rearrangement joins TRBV5-1 to TRBJ1-2, with 11 bases fitting TRBD1. The germline V gene has CDR1 SGHRS and CDR2 YFSETQ. The CDR3 is 16 amino acids. Unmatched junction bases numbered 8, after V lost 4 bases and J lost 3 bases. The CDR3 nucleotides read TGCGCCAGCAGCCCGTGGGGGACAGGGGGAGACTATGGCTACACCTTC. Translating it yields CASSPWGTGGDYGYTF.

This clonotype was detected only a few times. The chain joins TRBV10-2 to TRBJ2-7; D might be TRBD1 or TRBD2, each matching 6 bases. V lost 7 bases to trimming and J lost 2 bases, with 9 bases between them. The CDR3 has 12 amino acids. Germline V gives CDR1 WSHSY, CDR2 SAAADI. In nucleotides, the CDR3 is TGCGCCAGCAAGGAGGGGGCCTACGAGCAGTACTTC. Translation gives CASKEGAYEQYF.

This clonotype was picked up a small number of times. At one end, the junction sequence differs from germline, possibly due to a read error. The J gene is TRBJ1-2, the V gene TRBV7-2; D is ambiguous. In germline, CDR1 is SGHTA, CDR2 FQGNSA. This CDR3 spans 14 amino acids. CDR3 bases: TGTGCCTGCAGCTTACAAGGGTCCGCCCATGGCTACACCTTC. Protein sequence: CACSLQGSAHGYTF.

This clonotype was observed a handful of times. J is TRBJ2-1 and V is TRBV7-2; 8 bases align to TRBD2. Germline CDR1 and CDR2: SGHTA and FQGNSA. This CDR3 spans 12 amino acids. V shed 5 bases and J 8 bases; nucleotides not matched to a gene: 2. The chain's CDR3 is CASSGGGHEQFF. In nucleotides, the CDR3 is TGTGCCAGCAGCGGCGGGGGGCATGAGCAGTTCTTC.

The V and J genes are TRBV5-1 and TRBJ2-7; D may be TRBD2 (7 bases). The V end lost 4 bases, the J end lost 7 bases, and 21 bases lay between the germline ends. The germline gives CDR1 SGHRS, CDR2 YFSETQ. This CDR3 is 15 amino acids long. The CDR3 DNA reads TGCGCCAGCAGCCCAGAGGGGGGGCGTCACAATGAGCAGTACTTC. Residues: CASSPEGGRHNEQYF.